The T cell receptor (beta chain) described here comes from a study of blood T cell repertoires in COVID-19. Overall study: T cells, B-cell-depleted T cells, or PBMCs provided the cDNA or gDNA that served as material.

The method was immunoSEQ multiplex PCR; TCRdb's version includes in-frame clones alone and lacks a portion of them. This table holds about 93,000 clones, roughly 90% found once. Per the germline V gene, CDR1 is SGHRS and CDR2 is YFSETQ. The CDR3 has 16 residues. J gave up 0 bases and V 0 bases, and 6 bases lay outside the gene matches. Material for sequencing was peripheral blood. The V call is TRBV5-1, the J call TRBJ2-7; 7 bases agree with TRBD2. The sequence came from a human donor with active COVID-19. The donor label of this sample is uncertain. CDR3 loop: CASSLGGLADSYEQYF. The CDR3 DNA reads TGCGCCAGCAGCTTGGGAGGGCTAGCGGACTCCTACGAGCAGTACTTC.